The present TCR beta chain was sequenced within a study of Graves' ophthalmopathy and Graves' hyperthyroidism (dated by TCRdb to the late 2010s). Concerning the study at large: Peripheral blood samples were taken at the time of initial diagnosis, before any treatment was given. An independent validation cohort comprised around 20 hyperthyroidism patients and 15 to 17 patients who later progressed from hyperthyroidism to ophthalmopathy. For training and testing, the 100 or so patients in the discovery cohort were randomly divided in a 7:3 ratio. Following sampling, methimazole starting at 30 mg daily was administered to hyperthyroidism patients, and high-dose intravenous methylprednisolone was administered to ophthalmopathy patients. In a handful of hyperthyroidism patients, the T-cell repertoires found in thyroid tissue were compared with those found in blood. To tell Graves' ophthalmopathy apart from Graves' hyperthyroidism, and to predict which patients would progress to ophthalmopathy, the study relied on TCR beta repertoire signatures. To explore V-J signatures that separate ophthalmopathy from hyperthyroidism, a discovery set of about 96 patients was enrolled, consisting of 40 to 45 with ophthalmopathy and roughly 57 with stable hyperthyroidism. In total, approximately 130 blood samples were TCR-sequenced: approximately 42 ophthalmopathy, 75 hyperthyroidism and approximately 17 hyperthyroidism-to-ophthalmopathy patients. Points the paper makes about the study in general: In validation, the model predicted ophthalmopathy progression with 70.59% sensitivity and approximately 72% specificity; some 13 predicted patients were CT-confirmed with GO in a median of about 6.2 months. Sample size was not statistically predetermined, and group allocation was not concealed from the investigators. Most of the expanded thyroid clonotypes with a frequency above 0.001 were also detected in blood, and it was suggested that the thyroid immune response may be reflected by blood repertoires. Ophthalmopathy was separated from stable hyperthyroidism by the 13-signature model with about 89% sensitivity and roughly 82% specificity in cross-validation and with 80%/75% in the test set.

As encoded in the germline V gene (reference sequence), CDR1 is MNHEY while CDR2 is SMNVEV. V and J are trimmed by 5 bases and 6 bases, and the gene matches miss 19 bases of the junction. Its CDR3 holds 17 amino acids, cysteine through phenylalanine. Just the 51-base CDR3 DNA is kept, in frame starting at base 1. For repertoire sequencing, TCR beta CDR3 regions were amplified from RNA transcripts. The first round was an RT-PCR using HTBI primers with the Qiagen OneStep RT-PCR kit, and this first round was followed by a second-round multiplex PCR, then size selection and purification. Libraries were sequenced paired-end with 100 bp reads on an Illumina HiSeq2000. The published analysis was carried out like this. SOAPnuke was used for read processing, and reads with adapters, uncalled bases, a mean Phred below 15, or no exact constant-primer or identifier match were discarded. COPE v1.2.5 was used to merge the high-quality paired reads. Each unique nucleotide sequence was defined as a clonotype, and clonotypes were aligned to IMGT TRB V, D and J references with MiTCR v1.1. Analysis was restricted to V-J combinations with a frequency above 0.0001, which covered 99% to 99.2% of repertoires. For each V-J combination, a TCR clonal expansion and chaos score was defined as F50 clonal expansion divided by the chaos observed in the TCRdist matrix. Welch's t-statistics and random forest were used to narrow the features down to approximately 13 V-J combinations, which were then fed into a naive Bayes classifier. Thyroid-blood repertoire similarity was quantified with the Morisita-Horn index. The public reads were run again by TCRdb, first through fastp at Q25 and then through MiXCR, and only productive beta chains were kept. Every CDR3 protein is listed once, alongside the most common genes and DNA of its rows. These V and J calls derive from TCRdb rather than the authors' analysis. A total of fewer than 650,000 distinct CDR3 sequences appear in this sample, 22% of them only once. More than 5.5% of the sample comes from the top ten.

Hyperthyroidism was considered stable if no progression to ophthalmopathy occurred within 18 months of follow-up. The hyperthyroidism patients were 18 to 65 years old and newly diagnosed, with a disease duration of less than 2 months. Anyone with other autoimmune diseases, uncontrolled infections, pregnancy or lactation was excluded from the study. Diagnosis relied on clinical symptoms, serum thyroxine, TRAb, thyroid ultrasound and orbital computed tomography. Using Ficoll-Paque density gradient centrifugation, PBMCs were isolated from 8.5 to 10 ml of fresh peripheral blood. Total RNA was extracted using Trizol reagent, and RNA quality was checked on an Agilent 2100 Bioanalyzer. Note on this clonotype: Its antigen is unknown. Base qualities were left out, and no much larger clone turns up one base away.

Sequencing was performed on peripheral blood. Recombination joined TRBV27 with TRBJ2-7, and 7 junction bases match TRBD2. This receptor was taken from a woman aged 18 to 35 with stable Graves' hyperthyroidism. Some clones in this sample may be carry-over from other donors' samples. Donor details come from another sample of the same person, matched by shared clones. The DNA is TGTGCCAGCAGTGGTTTAGCGGGTGAAGAGGGAGGCACCGAGCAGTACTTC. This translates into CASSGLAGEEGGTEQYF.